These 2 T cell receptor beta chains originate from one sample sequenced in a study of blood T cell repertoires in COVID-19. Here immunoSEQ multiplex PCR was the method, and the copy in TCRdb shows in-frame clones only, minus some. Of around 130,000 clones listed, under 90% are singletons. The material sequenced was peripheral blood. These receptors were obtained from a man aged 60 to 69 with acute or convalescent COVID-19.

J is TRBJ1-5 and V is TRBV5-4; 8 nucleotides line up with TRBD1. Germline lookup yields CDR1 SGHNT and CDR2 YYREEE (reference sequence). This CDR3 spans 13 amino acids. V was pared by 4 bases and J by 5 bases, with 2 bases of the junction left unmatched. CDR3 DNA: TGTGCCAGCAGCACACAGGGGGATCAGCCCCAGCATTTT. Protein sequence: CASSTQGDQPQHF. The full variable domain, rest sourced from reference TRBV5-4 and TRBJ1-5, is ETGVTQSPTHLIKTRGQQVTLRCSSQSGHNTVSWYQQALGQGPQFIFQYYREEENGRGNFPPRFSGLQFPNYSSELNVNALELDDSALYLCASSTQGDQPQHFGDGTRLSIL.

The chain couples TRBV5-8 to TRBJ2-5; no firm D call. Germline CDR1 is SGHTS and CDR2 is YDEGEE. The CDR3 runs 13 residues. Trimming removed 0 bases at V and 5 bases at J, with 8 bases between. The CDR3 coding sequence is TGTGCCAGCAGCTTGGACTCAGCGGAGACCCAGTACTTC. It encodes CASSLDSAETQYF.